The 21 T cell receptor beta chains below were found in one sample sequenced in a study of blood T cell repertoires in COVID-19. The data were produced by immunoSEQ multiplex PCR, yet TCRdb's version contains in-frame clones alone and is incomplete. The sample gives 170,000 or so clones, 84% of which show up once; 13% to 15% is in the top ten. Sequencing used peripheral blood. The source of these receptors is a man aged 18-30 years with active or convalescent COVID-19.

The chain links TRBV9 to TRBJ2-1; TRBD2 agrees at 9 bases. This CDR3 has 15 residues. The germline V gene encodes CDR1 SGDLS and CDR2 YYNGEE. V lost 3 bases and J lost 6; bases outside the gene matches: 7. CDR3: CASSEGLANFNEQFF. The CDR3 DNA sequence: TGTGCCAGCAGCGAGGGACTAGCCAACTTCAATGAGCAGTTCTTC.

The chain has TRBV15 and TRBJ2-1; D perhaps matches TRBD2 (6 bases). The germline gives CDR1 LNHNV, CDR2 YYDKDF (reference sequence). The V gene lost 0 bases and the J gene lost 6 bases, with 15 bases spanning the gap. CDR3 length: 16 residues. The CDR3 loop reads CATSRDLATQSNEQFF. The CDR3 bases are TGTGCCACCAGCAGAGATCTAGCGACTCAAAGCAATGAGCAGTTCTTC.

The J gene is TRBJ2-5, the V gene TRBV11-2, with 10 bases matching TRBD2. The V and J ends lost 5 bases and 5 bases, in that order; junction bases with no gene match: 5. The CDR3 consists of 14 residues. Germline loops: CDR1 SGHAT, CDR2 FQNNGV. The CDR3 bases are TGTGCCAGCAGCGACGAAGCGGGGGGGGAGACCCAGTACTTC. Translation gives CASSDEAGGETQYF. The full variable domain, in which reference TRBV11-2 and TRBJ2-5 provide the parts outside the CDR3, is EAGVAQSPRYKIIEKRQSVAFWCNPISGHATLYWYQQILGQGPKLLIQFQNNGVVDDSQLPKDRFSAERLKGVDSTLKIQPAKLEDSAVYLCASSDEAGGETQYFGPGTRLLVL.

The gene calls are TRBV12-5 and TRBJ2-3, with D unclear. Germline CDR1 is LGHNT and CDR2 is FRNRAP. The CDR3 runs to 15 residues. With 1 base removed from V and 0 bases from J, the gap between germline ends came to 8 bases. CDR3 nucleotides: TGTGCTAGTGGTTTGGATACAGAGAGCACAGATACGCAGTATTTT. Protein sequence: CASGLDTESTDTQYF.

The chain joins TRBV12-5 to TRBJ1-5; D is unclear. Germline values: CDR1 LGHNT, CDR2 FRNRAP. The V end lost 6 bases, the J end lost 4 bases, and 4 bases lay between the germline ends. This CDR3 contains 11 residues. The CDR3 sequence is CASGQNQPQHF. For the CDR3, the DNA is TGTGCTAGTGGCCAAAATCAGCCCCAGCATTTT.

The chain is built from TRBV3-1 (or the pseudogene TRBV3-2) and TRBJ2-7; 9 positions match TRBD2. J was trimmed by 0 bases and V by 5 bases; bases with no gene match: 2. The CDR3 spans 14 residues. Looked up from germline, CDR1 is LGHDT and CDR2 is YNNKEL (reference sequence). CDR3 amino acids: CASSEREDSYEQYF. CDR3 coding DNA: TGTGCCAGCAGCGAGCGGGAGGACTCCTACGAGCAGTACTTC.

The gene calls are TRBV6-5 and TRBJ1-4; D is unclear. CDR1 is MNHEY, CDR2 SVGAGI, per germline. The CDR3 sequence is 13 residues long. V was shortened by 4 bases and J by 8 bases, with 11 bases between the two germline ends. This CDR3 is CASSLVREEKLFF. Here the CDR3 DNA reads TGTGCCAGCAGTTTGGTCCGGGAGGAAAAACTGTTTTTT.

The sample holds one count of this clone. The chain is built from TRBV18 and TRBJ2-7; TRBD1 matches 10 bases. Losses at the gene ends were 8 bases for V and 1 base for J; bases not matched to a gene: 5. Germline V CDR1 and CDR2: KGHSH, LQKENI. This CDR3 region has 14 residues. The CDR3 region is CASRGQGSSYEQYF. DNA of the CDR3: TGTGCCAGCCGGGGACAGGGGTCATCCTACGAGCAGTACTTC.

This chain links TRBV10-2 with TRBJ1-6; a possible D gene is TRBD1 (5 bases). Trimming shortened V by 8 bases and J by 10 bases, and 21 bases separated the two germline ends. Germline V gene sequence: CDR1 WSHSY, CDR2 SAAADI. The CDR3 spans 15 residues. Here the CDR3 reads CASGPWTGVGSPLHF. The DNA for the CDR3 is TGCGCCAGCGGACCCTGGACGGGGGTCGGGTCACCCCTCCACTTT.

V usage is TRBV6-5 and J usage is TRBJ1-5, with D perhaps matching TRBD1 (6 bases). The CDR3 extends over 13 amino acids. From germline, CDR1 is MNHEY and CDR2 SVGAGI. The germline V and J ends were trimmed by 4 bases and 4 bases, with 8 bases remaining between them. Here the CDR3 reads CASSSRGNQPQHF. For the CDR3, the DNA is TGTGCCAGCAGTTCGAGGGGGAATCAGCCCCAGCATTTT.

CDR3 sequence: CASSKDQDRVRDQPQHF. For the CDR3, the DNA is TGTGCCAGCAGCAAAGATCAGGACAGGGTAAGGGATCAGCCCCAGCATTTT. The chain uses TRBV21-1 and TRBJ1-5; the table gives TRBD1 as D, unverified against the DNA. TRBV21-1 is reported as a pseudogene. The CDR3 covers 17 residues.

This chain links TRBV18 with TRBJ1-1, with a tentative D call TRBD1 (6 bases). Looked up from germline, CDR1 is KGHSH and CDR2 is LQKENI. The CDR3 covers 16 residues. Trimming removed 3 bases at V and 1 base at J, with 15 bases between. CDR3 loop: CASSPNRLQGNTEAFF. CDR3 coding DNA: TGTGCCAGCTCACCGAACCGACTACAGGGGAACACTGAAGCTTTCTTT. The full variable domain, its missing parts supplied by reference TRBV18 and TRBJ1-1, is NAGVMQNPRHLVRRRGQEARLRCSPMKGHSHVYWYRQLPEEGLKFMVYLQKENIIDESGMPKERFSAEFPKEGPSILRIQQVVRGDSAAYFCASSPNRLQGNTEAFFGQGTRLTVV.

CDR3 residues: CASSQNRGDTQYF. The CDR3 region has the DNA TGTGCCAGCAGCCAAAATAGGGGAGATACGCAGTATTTT. V gene TRBV3-1 (or the pseudogene TRBV3-2) combines with J gene TRBJ2-3, with TRBD1 as a possible D gene (5 bases). The V end lost 2 bases, the J end lost 5 bases, and 8 bases lay between the germline ends. CDR3 size: 13 residues. Per germline, CDR1 LGHDT and CDR2 YNNKEL (reference sequence).

The chain couples TRBV19 to TRBJ1-2; 9 nucleotides agree with TRBD1. The CDR3 has 15 residues. Germline V gene sequence: CDR1 LNHDA, CDR2 SQIVND (reference sequence). V shed 6 bases and J 3 bases; nucleotides not matched to a gene: 8. This chain's CDR3 is CASRQHGQGHYGYTF. CDR3 nucleotides: TGTGCCAGTAGACAACACGGACAGGGGCACTATGGCTACACCTTC.

The chain carries TRBV11-2 and TRBJ1-6; D not resolved. Germline CDR1 SGHAT, CDR2 FQNNGV. Trimming removed 0 bases at V and 8 bases at J, with 8 bases between. The CDR3 is 14 amino acids. Here the CDR3 reads CASSLDLIYSPLHF. For the CDR3, the DNA is TGTGCCAGCAGCTTAGATCTAATTTATTCACCCCTCCACTTT.

The chain uses TRBV9 and TRBJ2-2, with D perhaps matching TRBD1 (6 bases). The V and J ends lost 0 bases and 6 bases respectively, with 9 bases between them. The CDR3 runs to 14 residues. The germline gives CDR1 SGDLS, CDR2 YYNGEE. CDR3 residues: CASSVASGAGELFF. CDR3 coding DNA: TGTGCCAGCAGCGTAGCTTCAGGGGCCGGGGAGCTGTTTTTT.

This clone has a single count. The chain links TRBV19 to TRBJ1-5; 10 bases are a match to TRBD1. Losses at the gene ends were 6 bases for V and 3 bases for J; bases not matched to a gene: 11. CDR1 LNHDA and CDR2 SQIVND come from the germline V gene (reference sequence). The CDR3 runs 17 residues. The CDR3 nucleotides read TGTGCCAGTAGCCGGGACAGGGGCTTTCGGGTCAATCAGCCCCAGCATTTT. Translation: CASSRDRGFRVNQPQHF.

The chain couples TRBV15 to TRBJ1-5, with 7 bases aligning to TRBD1. Germline CDR1 LNHNV, CDR2 YYDKDF (reference sequence). This CDR3 has 16 amino acids. J gave up 4 bases and V 3 bases, and 9 bases lay outside the gene matches. The CDR3 nucleotides are TGTGCCACCAGCAGGGGTGGACAGGTACTAAATCAGCCCCAGCATTTT. As protein: CATSRGGQVLNQPQHF.

V usage is TRBV5-1 and J usage is TRBJ2-7; TRBD1 matches 8 bases. Germline V gene lookup returns CDR1 SGHRS and CDR2 YFSETQ. Unmatched junction bases numbered 6, after V lost 0 bases and J lost 1 base. This CDR3 region has 16 residues. The CDR3 nucleotides read TGCGCCAGCAGCTTGGCGGACAGGGCCATATCCTACGAGCAGTACTTC. Protein sequence: CASSLADRAISYEQYF.

The chain joins TRBV30 to TRBJ1-2; D is perhaps TRBD1 (5 bases). V was clipped by 0 bases and J by 4 bases, with 12 bases between them. This CDR3 comprises 14 residues. Germline V gene lookup returns CDR1 GTSNPN and CDR2 SVGIG (reference sequence). The CDR3 DNA reads as TGTGCCTGGAGTGTAAGGGGAGGGGCCTATGGCTACACCTTC. It codes for CAWSVRGGAYGYTF.

The chain joins TRBV4-2 to TRBJ1-1; D is perhaps TRBD1 (6 bases). V gave up 0 bases and J gave up 2 bases, with 10 bases separating them. The germline gives CDR1 LGHNA, CDR2 YNFKEQ. CDR3 length: 15 residues. This CDR3 is CASSQEMGQNTEAFF. CDR3 nucleotides: TGTGCCAGCAGCCAAGAGATGGGACAAAACACTGAAGCTTTCTTT.